Below, 23 T cell receptor beta chains from the same sample are listed, as sequenced in a study of blood T cell repertoires in COVID-19. Using immunoSEQ multiplex PCR, the repertoire was profiled, and TCRdb retains in-frame clones only, with some absent. The sample has about 370,000 clones; around 87% are singletons. The sequencing input was PBMCs or T cells enriched from blood (not recorded which). The receptor source for this set is a young man who had recovered from COVID-19.

V and J are TRBV29-1 and TRBJ2-1; 12 bases map to TRBD2. Per the germline V gene, CDR1 is SQVTM and CDR2 is ANQGSEA. With 5 bases clipped from V and 5 bases from J, the junction kept 4 bases outside the gene matches. This CDR3 comprises 14 residues. Here the CDR3 DNA reads TGCAGCGTTAGTACTAGCGGGGGGAACAATGAGCAGTTCTTC. Protein: CSVSTSGGNNEQFF.

The chain employs TRBV5-6 and TRBJ1-5, with TRBD1 identical over 7 bases. Per germline, CDR1 SGHDT and CDR2 YYEEEE. The V gene end was trimmed by 4 bases and the J gene end by 1 base; junction bases not matched to a gene: 5. The CDR3 contains 15 residues. CDR3 residues: CASSVDRESNQPQHF. The CDR3 DNA sequence: TGTGCCAGCAGCGTAGACAGGGAAAGCAATCAGCCCCAGCATTTT.

The rearrangement links TRBV28 to TRBJ2-6, with no clear D. This CDR3 region has 15 residues. CDR1 and CDR2 (germline): MDHEN, SYDVKM. The V gene lost 3 bases and the J gene lost 2 bases, with 8 bases spanning the gap. CDR3 nucleotides: TGTGCCAGCAGTTTGTCACAAACTGGGGCCAACGTCCTGACTTTC. This codes for CASSLSQTGANVLTF. Drawing the rest from reference TRBV28 and TRBJ2-6, the complete variable domain is DVKVTQSSRYLVKRTGEKVFLECVQDMDHENMFWYRQDPGLGLRLIYFSYDVKMKEKGDIPEGYSVSREKKERFSLILESASTNQTSMYLCASSLSQTGANVLTFGAGSRLTVL.

On this clone: Being one base from a much bigger clone, this may be a read error. The same CDR3 also results from other DNA sequences found in this sample. This chain connects TRBV15 to TRBJ1-5, with D uncertain. This CDR3 is 12 amino acids long. Germline V CDR1 and CDR2: LNHNV, YYDKDF (reference sequence). CDR3 sequence: CATSRPDQPQHF. The CDR3 DNA reads as TGTGCTACCAGCAGACCAGATCAGCCCCAGCATTTT.

A word on this clone: The sample has other DNA sequences that encode this CDR3 too. This chain uses TRBV5-1 with TRBJ1-1, with D hard to call. The CDR3 runs to 14 residues. Germline V CDR1 and CDR2: SGHRS, YFSETQ. The V end lost 0 bases, the J end lost 1 base, and 7 bases lay between the germline ends. The CDR3 region has the DNA TGCGCCAGCAGCTTGGGAGCGGGGAACACTGAAGCTTTCTTT. This encodes CASSLGAGNTEAFF.

This chain links TRBV12-3 or TRBV12-4 with TRBJ2-3; 8 nucleotides align to TRBD2. Losses at the gene ends were 6 bases for V and 5 bases for J; bases not matched to a gene: 4. The CDR3 loop spans 13 amino acids. This CDR3 reads CASSRGGIDTQYF. The CDR3 bases are TGTGCCAGCAGCCGGGGGGGAATAGATACGCAGTATTTT.

The genes are TRBV7-7 and TRBJ2-6; the D is unclear. This CDR3 region has 16 residues. Per the germline V gene, CDR1 is SSHAT and CDR2 is FNYEAQ (reference sequence). V was shortened by 4 bases and J by 0 bases, with 10 bases between the two germline ends. DNA for the CDR3: TGTGCCAGCAGCTCAACCACTAACTCTGGGGCCAACGTCCTGACTTTC. Translated: CASSSTTNSGANVLTF.

This clone was detected once. The chain joins TRBV6-5 to TRBJ2-1; maybe TRBD2 (6 bases). Trimming removed 9 bases at V and 7 bases at J, with 10 bases between. This CDR3 comprises 11 residues. Germline values: CDR1 MNHEY, CDR2 SVGAGI. CDR3 nucleotide sequence: TGTGCCAGTTCGGAGGGTAATGAGCAGTTCTTC. Translation: CASSEGNEQFF.

Concerning this clone itself: The identical CDR3 is also encoded by other nucleotide sequences in the sample. The V and J genes are TRBV5-1 and TRBJ2-1, with 9 nucleotides matching TRBD1. The germline V gene encodes CDR1 SGHRS and CDR2 YFSETQ. The ends lost 0 bases at V and 10 bases at J; junction bases unmatched: 2. CDR3 size: 13 residues. CDR3 DNA sequence: TGCGCCAGCAGCTTGGGACAGGGGGACGAGCAGTTCTTC. Amino acid sequence: CASSLGQGDEQFF.

The chain has TRBV4-2 and TRBJ2-4, with 14 positions matching TRBD2. Per the germline V gene, CDR1 is LGHNA and CDR2 is YNFKEQ. Trimming removed 4 bases from V and 9 bases from J; junction bases left unmatched: 14. The CDR3 covers 18 residues. CDR3 amino acids: CASSRTGTSGRGGGIQYF. The DNA of the CDR3 is TGTGCCAGCAGCCGAACAGGGACTAGCGGGAGAGGGGGAGGCATTCAGTACTTC.

V and J are TRBV27 and TRBJ2-7, with TRBD2 matching 14 bases. Germline lookup yields CDR1 MNHEY and CDR2 SMNVEV (reference sequence). This CDR3 spans 16 amino acids. Trimming removed 6 bases from V and 4 bases from J; junction bases left unmatched: 8. The CDR3 reads CASSRQGTSGSYEQYF. The CDR3 nucleotides are TGTGCCAGCAGCAGACAAGGGACTAGCGGGAGTTACGAGCAGTACTTC.

This clone was recorded once. The rearrangement links TRBV7-9 to TRBJ1-1; possible D gene TRBD1, 5 bases. Germline CDR1 reads SEHNR; CDR2 reads FQNEAQ (reference sequence). The CDR3 is 14 amino acids. Trimming removed 8 bases at V and 0 bases at J, with 13 bases between. The CDR3 region has the DNA TGTGCCAGCGGGTTAGGGGCCATGAACACTGAAGCTTTCTTT. It is translated as CASGLGAMNTEAFF.

This chain uses TRBV18 with TRBJ2-3; the match to TRBD2 covers 11 bases. The ends lost 1 base at V and 5 bases at J; junction bases unmatched: 2. Germline V lookup: CDR1 KGHSH, CDR2 LQKENI. The CDR3 is 15 residues long. CDR3 amino acids: CASSPQTSGGDTQYF. The CDR3 region has the DNA TGTGCCAGCTCACCACAAACTAGCGGGGGAGATACGCAGTATTTT. Filled out from reference TRBV18 and TRBJ2-3, the complete variable domain reads NAGVMQNPRHLVRRRGQEARLRCSPMKGHSHVYWYRQLPEEGLKFMVYLQKENIIDESGMPKERFSAEFPKEGPSILRIQQVVRGDSAAYFCASSPQTSGGDTQYFGPGTRLTVL.

The chain is built from TRBV3-1 (or the pseudogene TRBV3-2) and TRBJ2-5; TRBD1 is a possible D gene (5 bases). Per the germline V gene, CDR1 is LGHDT and CDR2 is YNNKEL (reference sequence). The CDR3 is 14 amino acids. Trimming removed 3 bases at V and 7 bases at J, with 15 bases between. Written as DNA, the CDR3 is TGTGCCAGCAGCCAGACAGACACCGGTTGGACCCAGTACTTC. Residues: CASSQTDTGWTQYF.

The chain uses TRBV6-4 and TRBJ2-1, with 13 bases aligning to TRBD2. Germline V gives CDR1 MRHNA, CDR2 SNTAGT. Trimming removed 3 bases from V and 9 bases from J; junction bases left unmatched: 5. There are 15 residues in the CDR3. The CDR3 DNA reads as TGTGCCAGCAGTGATAAAACTAGCGGGAGGGGTGAGCAGTTCTTC. This codes for CASSDKTSGRGEQFF.

The chain has TRBV27 and TRBJ2-1, with 8 bases identical to TRBD2. In germline, CDR1 is MNHEY, CDR2 SMNVEV (reference sequence). CDR3 length equals 12 residues. After removal of 5 bases from V and 9 bases from J, the junction contained 3 bases not matched to a gene. The CDR3 loop is CASSRLAGEQFF. CDR3 nucleotides: TGTGCCAGCAGTAGGCTAGCGGGTGAGCAGTTCTTC.

The J gene is TRBJ2-4, the V gene TRBV5-5, with 10 bases matching TRBD1. J lost 9 bases, V lost 3 bases, and 9 bases had no gene match. The CDR3 is 15 residues long. CDR1 is SGHKS, CDR2 YYEKEE, per germline (reference sequence). In nucleotides, the CDR3 is TGTGCCAGCAGCTCGCCCGGGACAGGGGAAACCATTCAGTACTTC. Protein product: CASSSPGTGETIQYF.

This sequence joins TRBV27 and TRBJ2-7; weak D call: TRBD2 (6 bases). CDR3 size: 14 residues. V shed 6 bases and J shed 3 bases, with 15 bases lying between them. Germline V gives CDR1 MNHEY, CDR2 SMNVEV (reference sequence). The CDR3 sequence: CASRLRDSYYEQYF. The CDR3 DNA reads TGTGCCAGCAGACTCCGGGACTCATACTACGAGCAGTACTTC.

The chain has TRBV6-5 and TRBJ2-6; D gene ambiguous. The V and J ends lost 7 bases and 1 base respectively, with 11 bases between them. The CDR3 extends over 15 amino acids. Per the germline V gene, CDR1 is MNHEY and CDR2 is SVGAGI. DNA for the CDR3: TGTGCCAGCACCCTGCACGGGTCTGGGGCCAACGTCCTGACTTTC. Translating it yields CASTLHGSGANVLTF.

This clone was recorded a few times. The chain joins TRBV6-2 or TRBV6-3 to TRBJ2-1, with 10 nucleotides matching TRBD2. Germline V lookup: CDR1 MNHEY, CDR2 SVGEGT. The CDR3 consists of 19 residues. The trim removed 2 bases at V and 5 bases at J, leaving 15 bases unmatched. The CDR3 here is CASSYHSPHTSGVDNEQFF. As DNA, the CDR3 is TGTGCCAGCAGTTACCACTCGCCCCATACTAGCGGGGTAGACAATGAGCAGTTCTTC.

V usage is TRBV11-2 and J usage is TRBJ1-5, with TRBD1 matching 7 bases. Trimming removed 4 bases from V and 6 bases from J; junction bases left unmatched: 3. The CDR3 is made up of 13 amino acids. Germline V gives CDR1 SGHAT, CDR2 FQNNGV. The CDR3 bases are TGTGCCAGCAGCTCCTCAGGGGGTCAGCCCCAGCATTTT. This codes for CASSSSGGQPQHF.

V gene TRBV7-9 combines with J gene TRBJ1-5, with D possibly being TRBD1 (5 bases). CDR1 SEHNR and CDR2 FQNEAQ come from the germline V gene (reference sequence). V was cut by 2 bases and J by 6 bases, with 17 bases left in between. The CDR3 consists of 16 residues. The CDR3, as DNA: TGTGCCAGCAGCTTATTTGCAGGGACTGAGGGTCAGCCCCAGCATTTT. It codes for CASSLFAGTEGQPQHF.

This clone was found once. J is TRBJ2-1 and V is TRBV10-3; 11 nucleotides match TRBD2. CDR3 length equals 14 residues. CDR1 and CDR2 from the germline V gene are ENHRY and SYGVKD. The trim removed 11 bases at V and 4 bases at J, leaving 7 bases unmatched. CDR3 nucleotide sequence: TGTGCCGTTACTAGCGGGGGTACTTACAATGAGCAGTTCTTC. The encoded protein is CAVTSGGTYNEQFF.